A selection of T cell receptor beta chains follows, all from one sample in a study of blood T cell repertoires in COVID-19. Here immunoSEQ multiplex PCR was the method, and the copy in TCRdb shows in-frame clones only, minus some. The sample records about 260,000 clones, just under 90% being singletons. Sequencing was carried out using PBMCs or T cells enriched from blood (not recorded which). The receptors stem from a woman in her 30s with acute COVID-19. CDR3s include the opening cysteine and the closing phenylalanine or tryptophan. D genes are given only for firm matches. Rows may omit the clone size; those that give it use once, few, many or a size class.

CDR3aa	CDR3nt	v_gene	j_gene	len	abundance	d_gene
CASSRRLAPDYEQFF	TGCGCCAGCAGCCGCCGACTAGCGCCAGACTATGAGCAGTTCTTC	TRBV4-1	TRBJ2-1	15	NA	TRBD2
CSVGAGVSAGELFF	TGCAGCGTGGGGGCGGGCGTATCCGCCGGGGAGCTGTTTTTT	TRBV29-1	TRBJ2-2	14	once	NA
CASSPTVGTDSYEQYF	TGTGCCAGCTCACCAACGGTCGGGACAGACTCCTACGAGCAGTACTTC	TRBV18	TRBJ2-7	16	NA	TRBD1
CASSVAASGIPEQFF	TGTGCCAGCAGCGTAGCTGCTAGCGGGATACCTGAGCAGTTCTTC	TRBV9	TRBJ2-1	15	NA	TRBD2
CTSRVGSSDTQYF	TGCACCTCCAGGGTGGGTTCTTCCGATACGCAGTATTTT	TRBV29-1	TRBJ2-3	13	NA	NA
CASSHPGDSGNTGELFF	TGTGCCAGCAGCCACCCCGGGGATTCGGGCAACACCGGGGAGCTGTTTTTT	TRBV14	TRBJ2-2	17	NA	NA
CASSVKPQGHGNTIYF	TGTGCCAGCAGCGTAAAGCCTCAGGGTCACGGAAACACCATATATTTT	TRBV9	TRBJ1-3	16	once	NA
CASSLAGQGLMNTEAFF	TGCGCCAGCAGCCTTGCGGGACAGGGATTAATGAACACTGAAGCTTTCTTT	TRBV5-1	TRBJ1-1	17	once	TRBD1
CASSHTSRDGTLHF	TGCGCCAGCAGCCACACCTCCCGGGACGGGACTCTCCACTTT	TRBV4-1	TRBJ1-6	14	NA	NA
CSVTASYEQYF	TGCAGCGTAACAGCCTCCTACGAGCAGTACTTC	TRBV29-1	TRBJ2-7	11	NA	NA
CASSVGGQPTGELFF	TGTGCCAGCAGCGTGGGAGGTCAGCCCACCGGGGAGCTGTTTTTT	TRBV28	TRBJ2-2	15	NA	NA
CASSLGPNYGYTF	TGCGCCAGCAGCTTGGGGCCTAACTATGGCTACACCTTC	TRBV5-1	TRBJ1-2	13	NA	NA
CASSMGQDRYEQYF	TGTGCCAGCTCAATGGGACAGGACCGCTACGAGCAGTACTTC	TRBV18	TRBJ2-7	14	NA	TRBD1
CASKSEKRPQHF	TGTGCCAGCAAATCCGAGAAAAGACCCCAGCATTTT	TRBV12-3/TRBV12-4	TRBJ1-5	12	NA	NA
CASSSSTNTGELFF	TGTGCCAGCAGTTCATCCACGAACACCGGGGAGCTGTTTTTT	TRBV6-4	TRBJ2-2	14	once	NA
CAIPDVSLRLKYF	TGTGCCATCCCCGACGTTTCTTTGCGGTTGAAGTACTTC	TRBV6-6	TRBJ2-7	13	NA	NA
CASRQGSGELFF	TGTGCCAGCAGGCAGGGTTCCGGGGAGCTGTTTTTT	TRBV13	TRBJ2-2	12	NA	NA
CASSGEASGIYEQYF	TGTGCCAGCAGTGGGGAGGCTAGCGGGATCTACGAGCAGTACTTC	TRBV2	TRBJ2-7	15	few	TRBD2
CASSIEGAGTGELFF	TGTGCCAGCAGTATTGAGGGGGCAGGCACCGGGGAGCTGTTTTTT	TRBV27	TRBJ2-2	15	NA	TRBD1
CASSPVGAGGKDTQYF	TGCGCCAGCAGTCCCGTTGGAGCGGGAGGAAAGGATACGCAGTATTTT	TRBV4-1	TRBJ2-3	16	NA	TRBD2
CASSQQGGLDEQFF	TGTGCCAGCTCACAACAGGGGGGCTTGGATGAGCAGTTCTTC	TRBV18	TRBJ2-1	14	NA	TRBD1
CASSFGRALNTEAFF	TGTGCCAGCAGTTTTGGGCGGGCACTGAACACTGAAGCTTTCTTT	TRBV27	TRBJ1-1	15	NA	NA
CASSPARGGINNEQFF	TGTGCCAGCTCACCGGCGAGGGGGGGGATTAACAATGAGCAGTTCTTC	TRBV18	TRBJ2-1	16	once	NA
CASSGGSGGELFF	TGCGCCAGCTCCGGGGGGTCCGGCGGGGAGCTGTTTTTT	TRBV10-2	TRBJ2-2	13	NA	TRBD2
CAWSVSAGATQYF	TGTGCCTGGAGTGTATCAGCGGGAGCTACGCAGTATTTT	TRBV30	TRBJ2-3	13	NA	TRBD2
CASSLAQLRNEKLFF	TGTGCCAGCAGCTTAGCACAGCTACGTAATGAAAAACTGTTTTTT	TRBV7-2	TRBJ1-4	15	NA	NA
CASSPRSQAGEQFF	TGTGCCAGCAGCCCCCGGTCCCAAGCGGGTGAGCAGTTCTTC	TRBV7-8	TRBJ2-1	14	NA	NA
CASRAEQENEQFF	TGTGCCAGCAGAGCTGAACAGGAGAATGAGCAGTTCTTC	TRBV12-3/TRBV12-4	TRBJ2-1	13	NA	NA
CSASSAGGYEQYF	TGCAGTGCTAGTTCGGCAGGGGGCTACGAGCAGTACTTC	TRBV20-1	TRBJ2-7	13	NA	TRBD1
CASSLPPGTGAYEQYF	TGTGCCAGCAGTCTACCCCCCGGGACAGGCGCCTACGAGCAGTACTTC	TRBV6-2/TRBV6-3	TRBJ2-7	16	NA	TRBD1
CASSLGTPYNEQFF	TGCGCCAGCAGCCTCGGGACACCCTACAATGAGCAGTTCTTC	TRBV5-1	TRBJ2-1	14	NA	NA
CASSPNYQGRLAGELFF	TGTGCCAGCAGCCCAAATTATCAGGGGCGATTAGCCGGGGAGCTGTTTTTT	TRBV7-9	TRBJ2-2	17	NA	NA
CASSTHGGYEQYF	TGTGCCAGTAGTACCCATGGAGGCTACGAGCAGTACTTC	TRBV19	TRBJ2-7	13	NA	NA